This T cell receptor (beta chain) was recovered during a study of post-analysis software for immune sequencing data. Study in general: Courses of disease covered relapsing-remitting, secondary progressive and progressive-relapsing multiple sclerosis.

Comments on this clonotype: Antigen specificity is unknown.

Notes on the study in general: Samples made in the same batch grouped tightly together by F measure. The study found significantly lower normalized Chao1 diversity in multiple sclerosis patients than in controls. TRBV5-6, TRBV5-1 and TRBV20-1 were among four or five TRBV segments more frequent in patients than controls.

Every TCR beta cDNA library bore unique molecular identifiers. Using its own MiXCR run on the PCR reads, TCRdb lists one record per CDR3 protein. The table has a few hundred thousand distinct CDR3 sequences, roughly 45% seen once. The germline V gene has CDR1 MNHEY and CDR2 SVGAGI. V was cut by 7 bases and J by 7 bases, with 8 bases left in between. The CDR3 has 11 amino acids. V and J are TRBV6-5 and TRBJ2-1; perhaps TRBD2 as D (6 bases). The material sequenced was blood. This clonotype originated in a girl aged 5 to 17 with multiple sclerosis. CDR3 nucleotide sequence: TGTGCCAGCACGGGGGAGAATGAGCAGTTCTTC. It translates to CASTGENEQFF.